This T cell receptor (beta chain) was observed in a study of OX40 agonist ivuxolimab in advanced cancers. Profiling relied on immunoSEQ multiplex PCR, and the TCRdb table lists in-frame clones only, not all of them. This sample carries around 50,000 clones, about nine tenths of them seen once, and the ten largest clones take around an eighth. Per germline, CDR1 ENHRY and CDR2 SYGVKD. CDR3 size: 13 residues. In the case of this clone: The junction does not match germline at one end; this may be a read error.

The chain joins TRBV10-3 to TRBJ2-3; 10 positions agree with TRBD2. This TCR came from an adult with an advanced solid tumor such as melanoma, head and neck, liver or kidney cancer. This sample comprised CD4+ or CD8+ T cells sorted from blood, obtained in a trial of the OX40 agonist ivuxolimab. In DNA, the CDR3 is TGTGCCACCAGTGCTAGCGGGAGTGATACGCAGTATTTT. Translation: CATSASGSDTQYF.